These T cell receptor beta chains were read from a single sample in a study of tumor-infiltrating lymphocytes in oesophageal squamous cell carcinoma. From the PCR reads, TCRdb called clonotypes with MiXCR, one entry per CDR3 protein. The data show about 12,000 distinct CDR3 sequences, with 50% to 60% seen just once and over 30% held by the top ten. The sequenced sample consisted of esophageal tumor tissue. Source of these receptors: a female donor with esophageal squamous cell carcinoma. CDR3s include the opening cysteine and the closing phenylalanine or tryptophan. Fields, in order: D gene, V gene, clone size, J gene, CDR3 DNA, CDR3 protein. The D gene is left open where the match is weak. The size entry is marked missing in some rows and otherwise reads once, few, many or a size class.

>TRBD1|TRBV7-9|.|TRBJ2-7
TGTGCCAGCAGCCCAACCCGGGACAGGGTGGGTGAGCAGTACTTC
CASSPTRDRVGEQYF
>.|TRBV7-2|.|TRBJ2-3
TGTGCCAGCAGCTTTATTATCGGGACTCAAGAGACCCAGTATTTT
CASSFIIGTQETQYF
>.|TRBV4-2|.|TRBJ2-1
TGTGCCAGCAGCCATCGAGACAATGAGCAGTTCTTC
CASSHRDNEQFF
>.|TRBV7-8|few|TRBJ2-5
TGTGCCAGCAGCTTAGGGGAGAGAGAGACCCAGTACTTC
CASSLGERETQYF
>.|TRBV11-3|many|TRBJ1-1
TGTGCCAGCAGCGGCCCGGGGACTGAAGCTTTCTTT
CASSGPGTEAFF
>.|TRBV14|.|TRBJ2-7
TGTGCCAGCAGCCATGGGGCTTCTACCTACTACGAGCAGTACTTC
CASSHGASTYYEQYF
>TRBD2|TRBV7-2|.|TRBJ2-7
TGTGCCAGCAGCGTCCCGGGACTAGCGAGTGAGCAGTACTTC
CASSVPGLASEQYF
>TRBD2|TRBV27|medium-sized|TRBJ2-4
TGTGCCAGCAGTTTGCTAGCGGGGAAAAACATTCAGTACTTC
CASSLLAGKNIQYF
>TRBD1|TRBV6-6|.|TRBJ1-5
TGTGCCAGCAGTTACTCGACAGGGAGGATGCAGCCCCAGCATTTT
CASSYSTGRMQPQHF
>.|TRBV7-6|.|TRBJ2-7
TGTGCCAGCAGCCCTTTCGTGGCGGGCCGCTCCTACGAGCAGTACTTC
CASSPFVAGRSYEQYF
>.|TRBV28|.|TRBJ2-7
TGTGCCAGCAGGGATACCGGGGCCTACGAGCAGTACTTC
CASRDTGAYEQYF
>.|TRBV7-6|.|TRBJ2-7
TGTGCCAGCAGCTTAGGTTACGGAGCCTACGAGCAGTACTTC
CASSLGYGAYEQYF
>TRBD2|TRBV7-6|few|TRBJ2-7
TGTGCCAGCAGCTTAGCATTAGCGGGAGAGTCATACGACGAGCAGTACTTC
CASSLALAGESYDEQYF
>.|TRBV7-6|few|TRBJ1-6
TGTGCCAGCAGCTTTACAGACTATGGGGATTCACCCCTCCACTTT
CASSFTDYGDSPLHF
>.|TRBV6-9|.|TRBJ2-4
TGTGCCAGCAGTTACAGCGGCAGGACCAACCGAAGAGAGCAGTACTTC
CASSYSGRTNRREQYF
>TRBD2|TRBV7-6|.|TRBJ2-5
TGTGCCAGCAGTTCAAATAGCGGGAGGTTGGGGACCCAGTACTTC
CASSSNSGRLGTQYF
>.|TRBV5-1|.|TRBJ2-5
TGCGCCAGCAGCTTGGATGAGGGTGAGCAGCTCTTC
CASSLDEGEQLF
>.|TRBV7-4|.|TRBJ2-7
TGTGCCAGCACCCCCGCCGGGGAGACCTACGCGCAGTACTTC
CASTPAGETYAQYF
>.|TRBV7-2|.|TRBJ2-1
TGTGCCAGCAGCTACCCCGGTGGCCTGAATGAGCAGTTCTTC
CASSYPGGLNEQFF
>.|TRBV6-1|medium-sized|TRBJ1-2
TGTGCCAGCAGTGAAGTCAGCAACCTTTATGGCTACACCTTC
CASSEVSNLYGYTF
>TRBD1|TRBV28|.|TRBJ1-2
TGTGCCAGCAGGATGGGACAGGTCTCTGGCTACACCTTC
CASRMGQVSGYTF
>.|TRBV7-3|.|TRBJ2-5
TGTGCCAGCAGCTTAAACGGGCGGGGAGAGACCCAGTACTTC
CASSLNGRGETQYF
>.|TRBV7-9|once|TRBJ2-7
TGTGCCAGCAGCATCGAAAACGAGCAGTACTTC
CASSIENEQYF
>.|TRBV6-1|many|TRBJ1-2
TGTGCCAGCAGTACCGGGACACGCTATGGCTACACCTTC
CASSTGTRYGYTF
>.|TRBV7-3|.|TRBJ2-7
TGTGCCAGCAGCTTAATGGGAGAAGGGAATGAGCAGTACTTC
CASSLMGEGNEQYF
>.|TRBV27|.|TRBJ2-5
TGTGCCAGCAGTTCTCTCTCCTCGCGCCCTAGGGCCCAGTACTTC
CASSSLSSRPRAQYF
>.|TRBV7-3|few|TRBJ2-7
TGTGCCAGCAGCCCTGTGGCTAGAGGCCGGGGGGAGCAGTACTTC
CASSPVARGRGEQYF
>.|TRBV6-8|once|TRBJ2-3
TGTGCCAGCGGACGAGTTGGGGGGTGGCGCACAGATACGCAGTATTTT
CASGRVGGWRTDTQYF
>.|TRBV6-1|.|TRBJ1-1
TGTGCCAGCAGGGAAACAAACACTGAAGCTTTCTTT
CASRETNTEAFF
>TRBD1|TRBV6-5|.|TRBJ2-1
TGTGCCAGCAGTTACGGGGGGACAGGGGCCCGGGAGCAGTTCTTC
CASSYGGTGAREQFF
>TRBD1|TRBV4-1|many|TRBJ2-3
TGCGCCAGCAGCCAGCAGGGGGCGGGAATCACAGATACGCAGTATTTT
CASSQQGAGITDTQYF
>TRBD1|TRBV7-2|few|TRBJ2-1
TGTGCCAGCAGACCCGGGACAGGGGCCGATGAGCAGTTCTTC
CASRPGTGADEQFF
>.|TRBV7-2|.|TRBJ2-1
TGTGCCAGCAGCTTTGAACGTAATGAGCAGTTCTTC
CASSFERNEQFF
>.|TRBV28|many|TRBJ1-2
TGTGCCAGCACAGGGGCCCCCTTCTATGGCTACACCTTC
CASTGAPFYGYTF
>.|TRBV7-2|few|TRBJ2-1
TGTGCCAGCAGCTTAGACAACGGAGGGTATAATGAGCAGTTCTTC
CASSLDNGGYNEQFF
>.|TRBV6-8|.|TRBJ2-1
TGTGCCAGCAGTGCGACTAGTCTGAATGAGCAGTTCTTC
CASSATSLNEQFF
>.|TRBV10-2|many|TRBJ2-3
TGCGCCAGCAGTGATTTTGGAGGCTACACAGATACGCAGTATTTT
CASSDFGGYTDTQYF
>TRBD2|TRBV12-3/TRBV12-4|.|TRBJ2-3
TGTGCCAGCAGGGAAAGGGCTAGCGGGAAAGATACGCAGTATTTT
CASRERASGKDTQYF
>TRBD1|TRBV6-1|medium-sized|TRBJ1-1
TGTGCCAGCAGCCCAAGACAGGGGTACACTGAAGCTTTCTTT
CASSPRQGYTEAFF
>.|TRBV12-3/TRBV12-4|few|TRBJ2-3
TGTGCCACGGCACCAAGCACAGATACGCAGTATTTT
CATAPSTDTQYF
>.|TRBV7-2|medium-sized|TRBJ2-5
TGTGCCAGCAGCTTAGTCAACTCTCAAGAGACCCAGTACTTC
CASSLVNSQETQYF
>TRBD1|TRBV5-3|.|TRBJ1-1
TGTGCCAGCAGCCCCGACAGGGACACTGAAGCTTTCTTT
CASSPDRDTEAFF
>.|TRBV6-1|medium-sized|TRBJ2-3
TGTGCCAGCAGTTATGGGGGTGCAGATACGCAGTATTTT
CASSYGGADTQYF
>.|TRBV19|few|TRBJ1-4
TGTGCCAGTAATATCTCGGGTGGAAAACTGTTTTTT
CASNISGGKLFF
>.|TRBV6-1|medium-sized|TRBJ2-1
TGTGCCAGCAGGGGGACGGTGATATACAATGAGCAGTTCTTC
CASRGTVIYNEQFF
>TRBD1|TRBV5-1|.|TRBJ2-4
TGCGCCAGCAGCTTGGGGCAGGGGGTTTCTCCCCTCCACTTC
CASSLGQGVSPLHF
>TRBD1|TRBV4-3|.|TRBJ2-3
TGCGCCAGCAGGGCCGGACAGGGGTTGTATACGCAGTATTTT
CASRAGQGLYTQYF
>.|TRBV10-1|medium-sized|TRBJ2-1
TGCGCCAGCAGTGAGATAGCGACGGACAATGAGCAGTTCTTC
CASSEIATDNEQFF
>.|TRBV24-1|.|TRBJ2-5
TGTGCCACCAGTGCCGTGGGAGAGACCCAGTACTTC
CATSAVGETQYF
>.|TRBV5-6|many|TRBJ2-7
TGTGCCAGCAGCCCACAAGGGAACCCCTACGAGCAGTACTTC
CASSPQGNPYEQYF
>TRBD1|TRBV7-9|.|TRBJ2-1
TGTGCCAGCAGTTGGGACAGCCTTGAGCGGCTGCTGTACAATGAGCAGTTCTTC
CASSWDSLERLLYNEQFF
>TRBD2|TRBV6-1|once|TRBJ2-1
TGTGCCAGCAGTGCTCAAGCTAGCGGGAGCTACAATGAGCAGTTCTTC
CASSAQASGSYNEQFF
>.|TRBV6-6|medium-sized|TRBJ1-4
TGTGCCAGCAGTTACACCATCGCGGAAAAACTGTTTTTT
CASSYTIAEKLFF
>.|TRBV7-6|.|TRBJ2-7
TGTGCCAGCAGCTTAGTCTCCAGTAACTCCTACGAGCAGTACTTC
CASSLVSSNSYEQYF
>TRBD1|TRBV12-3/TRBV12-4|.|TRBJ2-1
TGTGCCAGCAGTTTAGAACAGGGGGCTTTTAGGAATGAGCAGTTCTTC
CASSLEQGAFRNEQFF
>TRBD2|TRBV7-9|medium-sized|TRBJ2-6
TGTGCCAGCAGCTTAGGGGCTAGCGGGATCTCTGGGGCCAACGTCCTGACTTTC
CASSLGASGISGANVLTF
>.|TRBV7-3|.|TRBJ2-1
TGTGCCAGCAGCTTAACGTACGGGGTAAGGGAGCAGTTCTTC
CASSLTYGVREQFF
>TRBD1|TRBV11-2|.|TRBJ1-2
TGTGCCAGCAGCTTAGGCGGGACAGGGGAGTATGGCTACACCTTC
CASSLGGTGEYGYTF
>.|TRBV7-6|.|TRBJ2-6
TGTGCCAGCAGCCAGGGCTACTCTGGGGCCAACGTCCTGACTTTC
CASSQGYSGANVLTF
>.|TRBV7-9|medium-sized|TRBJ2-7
TGTGCCAGCAGCCCCTCTGGCGCTAAGGGCGAGCAGTACTTC
CASSPSGAKGEQYF